The next 14 T cell receptor beta chains were all read from a single sample in a study of blood T cell repertoires in COVID-19 (TCRdb year 2020). Receptor amplification or capture employed the immunoSEQ multiplex PCR assay. Sourced from immuneACCESS, this table was stored by TCRdb with only in-frame sequences that have V and J called. A share of the clones is absent; for the studies checked, an unresolved V gene accounts for under half, and the remainder has no known explanation. This sample has about 160,000 clones in its table, and 85% of those were observed once. 3.3% of the sample belongs to the ten largest clones. Source material: peripheral blood. The receptors here all came from a human donor with acute or convalescent COVID-19. The donor label of this sample is uncertain.

This chain connects TRBV4-3 to TRBJ2-2, with D perhaps matching TRBD1 (6 bases). The CDR3 is 15 residues long. V was trimmed by 1 base and J by 5 bases, leaving 11 bases between them. Germline V gives CDR1 LGHNA, CDR2 YSLEER. This CDR3 reads CASSQVSQGTGELFF. The CDR3 region has the DNA TGCGCCAGCAGCCAAGTTAGCCAGGGGACCGGGGAGCTGTTTTTT.

The count of this clone is one. The CDR3 here is CASSTGAFSGNTIYF. The CDR3 coding sequence is TGTGCCAGCAGTACAGGGGCATTCTCTGGAAACACCATATATTTT. The rearrangement links TRBV6-5 to TRBJ1-3; 7 positions match TRBD1. V lost 5 bases and J lost 0; bases outside the gene matches: 4. The CDR3 extends over 15 amino acids. CDR1 and CDR2 (germline): MNHEY, SVGAGI.

The chain recombines TRBV18 with TRBJ2-7; TRBD1 might be the D (5 bases). V lost 1 base, J lost 10 bases, and 29 bases lay in between. Germline V gene lookup returns CDR1 KGHSH and CDR2 LQKENI. The CDR3 runs to 18 residues. The CDR3 loop is CASSPLAQGRVRVVGQYF. The CDR3 nucleotides are TGTGCCAGCTCACCACTAGCCCAGGGCAGGGTGCGAGTGGTAGGACAGTACTTC.

The rearrangement joins TRBV7-2 to TRBJ2-6; TRBD2 is a possible D gene (6 bases). Trimming took off 11 bases at V and 4 bases at J, with 15 bases between the two ends. This CDR3 contains 14 residues. Germline V gene data show CDR1 as SGHTA and CDR2 as FQGNSA. The CDR3 reads CAGLNRAGANVLTF. CDR3 coding DNA: TGTGCCGGACTAAACAGAGCCGGGGCCAACGTCCTGACTTTC.

This chain joins TRBV2 and TRBJ2-1, with 8 positions matching TRBD2. CDR1 is SNHLY, CDR2 FYNNEI, per germline. The CDR3 covers 11 residues. V lost 5 bases to trimming and J lost 10 bases; unmatched junction nucleotides: 1. This CDR3 reads CASSIAGEQFF. The CDR3 DNA reads as TGTGCCAGCAGTATAGCGGGGGAGCAGTTCTTC.

This clone was observed once. The V gene is TRBV7-2, the J gene TRBJ2-3; D unresolved. This CDR3 has 13 amino acids. V lost 4 bases, J lost 7 bases, and 12 bases lay in between. Germline CDR1 reads SGHTA; CDR2 reads FQGNSA. The CDR3 DNA follows: TGTGCCAGCAGCTCCCCCTACGGTTATACGCAGTATTTT. This translates into CASSSPYGYTQYF. Full variable domain (rest looked up from reference TRBV7-2 and TRBJ2-3): GAGVSQSPSNKVTEKGKDVELRCDPISGHTALYWYRQSLGQGLEFLIYFQGNSAPDKSGLPSDRFSAERTGGSVSTLTIQRTQQEDSAVYLCASSSPYGYTQYFGPGTRLTVL.

CDR3 amino acids: CSVAGTYEQYF. The DNA for the CDR3 is TGCAGCGTTGCAGGGACCTACGAGCAGTACTTC. The chain has TRBV29-1 and TRBJ2-7, with a tentative D call TRBD1 (5 bases). The CDR3 has 11 residues. V shed 4 bases and J shed 2 bases, with 6 bases lying between them. Looked up from germline, CDR1 is SQVTM and CDR2 is ANQGSEA.

This clone came up a few times. V usage is TRBV7-2 and J usage is TRBJ1-6, with TRBD1 matching 8 bases. V dropped 6 bases and J dropped 7; count of bases not matched to a gene: 8. This CDR3 comprises 15 residues. Germline V gene lookup returns CDR1 SGHTA and CDR2 FQGNSA. CDR3 amino acids: CASRGFRDRNSPLHF. CDR3 coding DNA: TGTGCCAGCAGGGGCTTCCGGGACAGGAATTCACCCCTCCACTTT.

The V and J genes are TRBV19 and TRBJ1-2; 8 nucleotides line up with TRBD1. There are 16 residues in the CDR3. Trimming at V came to 6 bases and at J to 2 bases, leaving 11 bases not matched to a gene. Germline CDR1 reads LNHDA; CDR2 reads SQIVND (reference sequence). For the CDR3, the DNA is TGTGCCAGTAGGAACCCCGGGACAGGCATCAACTATGGCTACACCTTC. It yields the protein CASRNPGTGINYGYTF.

The CDR3: CASSTTLLTVDSEQYF. The CDR3, as DNA: TGTGCCAGTAGTACTACCCTTTTGACAGTCGACTCAGAGCAGTACTTC. This rearrangement joins TRBV19 to TRBJ2-7, with D possibly being TRBD1 (5 bases). CDR3 length equals 16 residues. The V end was cut by 4 bases, the J end by 7 bases, with 23 bases between. Germline V gene data show CDR1 as LNHDA and CDR2 as SQIVND (reference sequence).

V and J are TRBV6-1 and TRBJ1-1; possible D gene TRBD1, 6 bases. CDR3 length equals 16 residues. Germline V gene sequence: CDR1 MNHNS, CDR2 SASEGT. The germline V and J ends were trimmed by 4 bases and 0 bases, with 15 bases remaining between them. The CDR3 sequence is CASSGTVRFMNTEAFF. DNA of the CDR3: TGTGCCAGCAGTGGGACAGTTAGATTCATGAACACTGAAGCTTTCTTT.

The chain links TRBV6-2 or TRBV6-3 to TRBJ1-1; D is possibly TRBD1 (6 bases). V lost 2 bases to trimming and J lost 5 bases, with 15 bases between them. This CDR3 spans 15 amino acids. Germline V lookup: CDR1 MNHEY, CDR2 SVGEGT. The CDR3 sequence is CASSYPHQGSTEAFF. Written as DNA, the CDR3 is TGTGCCAGCAGTTACCCCCACCAGGGGAGTACTGAAGCTTTCTTT.

This clone came up once. The rearrangement uses TRBV11-3 and TRBJ2-7, with 9 positions matching TRBD2. The CDR3 contains 15 residues. J gave up 2 bases and V 4 bases, and 6 bases lay outside the gene matches. Germline V gene sequence: CDR1 SGHNT, CDR2 YENEEA. The DNA for the CDR3 is TGTGCCAGCAGCTCAAGCGGGGGGCAGCCCTACGAGCAGTACTTC. It encodes CASSSSGGQPYEQYF. The full variable domain, rest sourced from reference TRBV11-3 and TRBJ2-7, is EAGVVQSPRYKIIEKKQPVAFWCNPISGHNTLYWYLQNLGQGPELLIRYENEEAVDDSQLPKDRFSAERLKGVDSTLKIQPAELGDSAVYLCASSSSGGQPYEQYFGPGTRLTVT.

The chain combines TRBV5-1 with TRBJ1-1, with 10 positions matching TRBD1. There are 14 residues in the CDR3. Looked up from germline, CDR1 is SGHRS and CDR2 is YFSETQ. Trimming took 4 bases from V and 4 from J; bases not matched to a gene: 4. In DNA form, the CDR3 reads TGCGCCAGCAGCCCCGGACAGGGGGTCACTGAAGCTTTCTTT. This gives the protein CASSPGQGVTEAFF.